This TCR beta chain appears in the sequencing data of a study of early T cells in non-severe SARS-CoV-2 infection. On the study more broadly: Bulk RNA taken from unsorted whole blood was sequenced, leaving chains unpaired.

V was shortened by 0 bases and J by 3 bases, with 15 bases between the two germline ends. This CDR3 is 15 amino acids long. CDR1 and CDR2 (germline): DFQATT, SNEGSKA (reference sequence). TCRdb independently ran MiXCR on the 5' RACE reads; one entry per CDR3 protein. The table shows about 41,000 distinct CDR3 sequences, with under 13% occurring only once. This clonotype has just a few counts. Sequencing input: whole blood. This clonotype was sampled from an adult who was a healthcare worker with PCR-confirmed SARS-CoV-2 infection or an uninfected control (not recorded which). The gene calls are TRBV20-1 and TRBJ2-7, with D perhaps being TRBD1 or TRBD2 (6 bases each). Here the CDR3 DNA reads TGCAGTGCTAGAGAAGTGGGGGGCCAAGTCTACGAGCAGTACTTC. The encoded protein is CSAREVGGQVYEQYF.